This TCR beta chain stems from a study of type 1 and type 2 diabetes patients. Study-wide context: Donors were type 1 diabetes, type 2 diabetes, or nondiabetic controls. Across the study, about 19,000,000 paired-end reads were produced. Overall study findings and caveats: Some HECs seen only in T1D might also appear in more T2D or control samples.

Peripheral blood, 9 to 10 milliliters per participant, was collected. A word on this clonotype: Its target is unknown.

PCR was run on genomic DNA. Multiplex PCR with 30 forward and 13 reverse primers amplified the TCR beta CDR3. MiXCR was run by TCRdb on the multiplex PCR reads, yielding one entry per CDR3 protein. Of fewer than 350,000 distinct CDR3 sequences in the sample, roughly 50% are singletons; the top ten hold approximately 15%. This CDR3 has 16 amino acids. With 5 bases clipped from V and 4 bases from J, the junction kept 6 bases outside the gene matches. Germline assignment: CDR1 MNHEY and CDR2 SMNVEV (reference sequence). This TCR came from a man between 18 and 35 years old with type 2 diabetes. The material sequenced was peripheral blood mononuclear cells (PBMCs). This chain links TRBV27 with TRBJ2-6; TRBD1 aligns across 9 bases. This CDR3 reads CASSPRTGAGANVLTF. In DNA, the CDR3 is TGTGCCAGCAGTCCCCGGACAGGGGCCGGGGCCAACGTCCTGACTTTC. The full variable domain, in which reference TRBV27 and TRBJ2-6 provide the parts outside the CDR3, is EAQVTQNPRYLITVTGKKLTVTCSQNMNHEYMSWYRQDPGLGLRQIYYSMNVEVTDKGDVPEGYKVSRKEKRNFPLILESPSPNQTSLYFCASSPRTGAGANVLTFGAGSRLTVL.